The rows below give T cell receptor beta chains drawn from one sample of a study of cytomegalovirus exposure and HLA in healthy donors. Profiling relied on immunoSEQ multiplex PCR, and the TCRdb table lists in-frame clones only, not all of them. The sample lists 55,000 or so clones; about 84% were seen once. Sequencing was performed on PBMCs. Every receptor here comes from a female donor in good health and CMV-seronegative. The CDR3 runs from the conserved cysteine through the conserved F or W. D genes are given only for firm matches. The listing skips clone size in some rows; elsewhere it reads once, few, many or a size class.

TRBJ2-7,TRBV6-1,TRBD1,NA,CASSGSTGTVYEQYF,TGTGCCAGCAGTGGATCGACCGGGACAGTATACGAGCAGTACTTC
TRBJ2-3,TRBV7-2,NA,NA,CASSLRRGQSTDTQYF,TGTGCCAGCAGCTTACGGCGGGGGCAAAGCACAGATACGCAGTATTTT
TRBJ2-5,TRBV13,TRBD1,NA,CASSTGQAASQETQYF,TGTGCCAGCAGCACCGGACAGGCAGCGTCCCAAGAGACCCAGTACTTC
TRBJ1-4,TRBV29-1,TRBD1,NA,CSVLQGATTMSKLFF,TGCAGCGTTCTACAGGGGGCGACGACAATGAGTAAACTGTTTTTT
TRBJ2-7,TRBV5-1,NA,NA,CASSGGGGGEQYF,TGCGCCAGCAGCGGGGGAGGGGGGGGCGAGCAGTACTTC
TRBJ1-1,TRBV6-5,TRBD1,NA,CASSYLGQAINTEAFF,TGTGCCAGCAGTTACTTGGGACAGGCTATTAACACTGAAGCTTTCTTT
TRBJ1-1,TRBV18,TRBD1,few,CASSQQGTEAFF,TGTGCCAGCTCACAACAGGGGACTGAAGCTTTCTTT
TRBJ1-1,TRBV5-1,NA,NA,CASSLQDHTEAFF,TGCGCCAGCAGCTTACAGGACCACACTGAAGCTTTCTTT
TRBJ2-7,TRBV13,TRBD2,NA,CASSLPTRGLYEQYF,TGTGCCAGCAGCTTACCGACGCGGGGGTTATACGAGCAGTACTTC
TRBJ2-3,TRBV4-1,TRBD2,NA,CASSQGENVAGATDTQYF,TGCGCCAGCAGCCAAGGGGAGAATGTAGCGGGGGCCACAGATACGCAGTATTTT
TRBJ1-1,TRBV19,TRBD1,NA,CASSARDRAEAFF,TGTGCCAGTAGTGCCCGGGACAGGGCTGAAGCTTTCTTT
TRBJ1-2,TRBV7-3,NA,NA,CASSPGTHYGYTF,TGTGCCAGCAGCCCCGGGACACACTATGGCTACACCTTC
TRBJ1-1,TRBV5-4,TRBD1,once,CASSLRGTGEAFF,TGTGCCAGCAGCTTGCGGGGGACAGGTGAAGCTTTCTTT
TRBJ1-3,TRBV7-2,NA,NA,CASNRARGSGNTIYF,TGTGCCAGCAACCGAGCCAGGGGCTCTGGAAACACCATATATTTT
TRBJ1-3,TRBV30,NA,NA,CAWSVLGGYTIYF,TGTGCCTGGAGTGTACTGGGGGGTTACACCATATATTTT
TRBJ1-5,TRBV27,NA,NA,CASSFINQPQHF,TGTGCCAGCAGTTTCATCAATCAGCCCCAGCATTTT
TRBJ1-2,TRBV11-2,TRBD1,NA,CASSPGQGYGYTF,TGTGCCAGCAGCCCGGGACAGGGCTATGGCTACACCTTC
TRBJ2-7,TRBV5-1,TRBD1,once,CASSSAHGQAHEQYF,TGCGCCAGCAGCTCTGCCCACGGACAGGCCCACGAGCAGTACTTC
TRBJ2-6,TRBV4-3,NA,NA,CASSQDAGVGANVLTF,TGCGCCAGCAGCCAAGATGCCGGGGTTGGGGCCAACGTCCTGACTTTC
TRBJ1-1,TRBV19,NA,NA,CASSIDLAGNTEAFF,TGTGCCAGTAGTATAGATCTCGCAGGGAACACTGAAGCTTTCTTT
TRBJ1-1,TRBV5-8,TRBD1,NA,CASRGDRVMNTEACF,TGTGCCAGCAGGGGGGACAGAGTGATGAACACTGAAGCTTGCTTT
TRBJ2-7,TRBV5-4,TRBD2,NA,CASSLAPGGLYEQYF,TGTGCCAGCAGCTTGGCCCCGGGGGGACTCTACGAGCAGTACTTC
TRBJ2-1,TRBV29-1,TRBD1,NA,CSPRTGGKGEQFF,TGCAGCCCCCGGACAGGGGGAAAGGGTGAGCAGTTCTTC
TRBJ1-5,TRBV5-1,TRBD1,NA,CASSETGFGQPQHF,TGCGCCAGCAGCGAGACAGGGTTCGGACAGCCCCAGCATTTT
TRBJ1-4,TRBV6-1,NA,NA,CASSKVRRTATNEKLFF,TGTGCCAGCAGTAAAGTCCGCCGGACTGCAACTAATGAAAAACTGTTTTTT
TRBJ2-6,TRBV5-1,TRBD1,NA,CASSPLPGQDSGANVLTF,TGCGCCAGCAGCCCTCTCCCGGGACAGGACTCTGGGGCCAACGTCCTGACTTTC
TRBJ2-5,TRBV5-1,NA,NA,CASTLGGGQGETQYF,TGCGCCAGCACCTTGGGGGGGGGCCAGGGGGAGACCCAGTACTTC
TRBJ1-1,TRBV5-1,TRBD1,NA,CASSLDTRQGKGLEAFF,TGCGCCAGCAGCTTGGACACAAGACAGGGGAAAGGACTTGAAGCTTTCTTT
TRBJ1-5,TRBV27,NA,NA,CASSLVYSNQPQHF,TGTGCCAGCAGTTTAGTGTATAGCAATCAGCCCCAGCATTTT
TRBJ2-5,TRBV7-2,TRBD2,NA,CASSSSGAGETQYF,TGTGCCAGCAGCTCCAGCGGGGCAGGTGAGACCCAGTACTTC
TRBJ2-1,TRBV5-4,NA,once,CASHPRPGESYNEQFF,TGTGCCAGCCACCCTCGGCCCGGGGAGTCCTACAATGAGCAGTTCTTC
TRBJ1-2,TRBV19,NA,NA,CASSMAGKDTYGYTF,TGTGCCAGTAGTATGGCAGGGAAAGACACCTATGGCTACACCTTC
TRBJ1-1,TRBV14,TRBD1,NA,CASSQRTGQLNTEAFF,TGTGCCAGCAGCCAAAGGACAGGGCAGTTGAACACTGAAGCTTTCTTT
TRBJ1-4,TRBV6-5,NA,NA,CASSPPGSEKLFF,TGTGCCAGCAGCCCCCCGGGGAGTGAAAAACTGTTTTTT
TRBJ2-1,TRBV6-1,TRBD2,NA,CASSATSGGYNEQFF,TGTGCCAGCAGTGCCACTAGCGGGGGTTACAATGAGCAGTTCTTC
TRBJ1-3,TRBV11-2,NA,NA,CASSPGGSFGNTIYF,TGTGCCAGCAGCCCGGGTGGGTCCTTTGGAAACACCATATATTTT
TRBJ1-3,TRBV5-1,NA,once,CASSQAGGNTIYF,TGCGCCAGCAGCCAGGCGGGCGGAAACACCATATATTTT
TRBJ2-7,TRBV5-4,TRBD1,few,CASREAGTGVREQYF,TGTGCCAGCAGGGAGGCCGGGACAGGGGTCCGGGAGCAGTACTTC
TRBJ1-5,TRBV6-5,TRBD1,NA,CASRQGQTNQPQHF,TGTGCCAGCAGACAGGGACAGACTAATCAGCCCCAGCATTTT
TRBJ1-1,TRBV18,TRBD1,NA,CASSPITGETEAFF,TGTGCCAGCTCACCAATAACAGGGGAGACTGAAGCTTTCTTT
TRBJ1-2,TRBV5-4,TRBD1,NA,CASSLKQGASGYTF,TGTGCCAGCAGCCTGAAACAGGGGGCAAGCGGCTACACCTTC
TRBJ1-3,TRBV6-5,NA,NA,CASSREGIGNTIYF,TGTGCCAGCAGTAGGGAGGGCATTGGAAACACCATATATTTT
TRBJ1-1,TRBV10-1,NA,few,CASRVTVNTEAFF,TGCGCCAGCAGGGTTACAGTGAACACTGAAGCTTTCTTT
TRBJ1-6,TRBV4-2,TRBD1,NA,CASSPLDRGESPLHF,TGTGCCAGCAGCCCCCTAGACAGGGGAGAATCACCCCTCCACTTT
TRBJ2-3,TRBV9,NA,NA,CASSGYSTGTDTQYF,TGTGCCAGCAGCGGTTACTCGACAGGAACAGATACGCAGTATTTT
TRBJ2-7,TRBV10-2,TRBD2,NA,CASSEAGVYEQYF,TGCGCCAGCAGTGAAGCGGGGGTTTACGAGCAGTACTTC
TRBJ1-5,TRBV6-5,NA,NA,CASSYSGSGNQPQHF,TGTGCCAGCAGTTACTCAGGGAGCGGCAATCAGCCCCAGCATTTT
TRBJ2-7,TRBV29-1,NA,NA,CSVERGFEQYF,TGCAGCGTTGAAAGAGGTTTCGAGCAGTACTTC
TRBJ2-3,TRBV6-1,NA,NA,CATRYLLSTDTQYF,TGTGCCACCCGCTACTTACTGAGCACAGATACGCAGTATTTT
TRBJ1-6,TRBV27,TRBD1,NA,CASSPRTGTPLHF,TGTGCCAGCAGTCCAAGGACAGGGACACCCCTCCACTTT
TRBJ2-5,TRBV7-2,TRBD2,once,CASSSRTSGQETQYF,TGTGCCAGCAGCTCCCGGACTAGCGGACAAGAGACCCAGTACTTC
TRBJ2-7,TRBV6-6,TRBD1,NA,CASSSLDRAYEQYF,TGTGCCAGCAGTAGTCTTGACAGGGCCTACGAGCAGTACTTC
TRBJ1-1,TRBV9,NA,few,CASSPRPGTEAFF,TGTGCCAGCAGCCCCCGTCCCGGCACTGAAGCTTTCTTT
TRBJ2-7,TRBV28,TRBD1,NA,CASLPGTGPYEQYF,TGTGCCAGCCTCCCCGGGACAGGGCCCTACGAGCAGTACTTC
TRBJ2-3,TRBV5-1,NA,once,CASSLGGAGTDTQYF,TGCGCCAGCAGCTTGGGGGGCGCGGGCACAGATACGCAGTATTTT
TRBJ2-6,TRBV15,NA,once,CATQRATGSGANVLTF,TGTGCCACTCAGCGGGCTACAGGTTCTGGGGCCAACGTCCTGACTTTC
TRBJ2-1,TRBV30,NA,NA,CAWSAGTPGNEQFF,TGTGCCTGGAGTGCCGGGACACCAGGGAATGAGCAGTTCTTC
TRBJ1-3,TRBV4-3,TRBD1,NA,CASSPQGTGLGGNTIYF,TGCGCCAGCAGCCCTCAGGGGACAGGCCTTGGTGGAAACACCATATATTTT
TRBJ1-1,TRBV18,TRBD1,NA,CASSRRQGAGAEAFF,TGTGCCAGCTCACGAAGACAGGGGGCAGGCGCCGAAGCTTTCTTT
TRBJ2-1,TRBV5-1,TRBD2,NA,CASSFLPVGGGSYNEQFF,TGCGCCAGCAGCTTCCTGCCGGTGGGCGGGGGTTCCTACAATGAGCAGTTCTTC